This T cell receptor (beta chain) was found in a study of blood T cell repertoires in COVID-19. This table comes from immunoSEQ multiplex PCR, and its TCRdb copy is limited to in-frame clones, with some not included. The table includes over 80,000 clones, roughly nine tenths detected once. There are 12 residues in the CDR3. Per the germline V gene, CDR1 is SNHLY and CDR2 is FYNNEI. On this clone: An end of the junction differs from the germline gene, which may be a read error.

The sequence derives from a human donor with active COVID-19. The donor label of this sample is uncertain. The specimen sequenced was peripheral blood. This chain uses TRBV2 with TRBJ1-4; 8 positions match TRBD1. In DNA form, the CDR3 reads TGTGCCGGCAGACAGGGGTATGAAAAACTGTTTTTT. Its protein is CAGRQGYEKLFF.